What follows are 8 T cell receptor beta chains derived from one specimen sequenced in a study of T-cell reconstitution after alpha-beta-depleted transplantation in children. Using unique molecular identifiers, the investigators prepared the TCRbeta library. TCRdb recomputed calls from the PCR reads with MiXCR, one row per CDR3 protein. Of approximately 420,000 distinct CDR3 sequences in the sample, about a tenth were seen once. Here the sequenced sample was PBMCs from the stem cell graft donor, taken from the stem cell graft. These receptor sequences come from a human donor who donated a stem cell graft to a child with acute myeloid leukemia.

The rearrangement joins TRBV29-1 to TRBJ2-7; D remains ambiguous. CDR3 length: 13 residues. Trimming stripped 5 bases from V and 7 bases from J, with 18 bases between. CDR1 and CDR2 (germline): SQVTM, ANQGSEA. In nucleotides, the CDR3 is TGCAGCGTTTTAGAGACACTTTTTGAGGAGCAGTACGTC. Translated, it gives CSVLETLFEEQYV.

This clonotype was seen repeatedly, ten times or more. The V gene is TRBV5-1, the J gene TRBJ1-4, with D hard to call. V was clipped by 3 bases and J by 0 bases, with 9 bases between them. CDR1 SGHRS and CDR2 YFSETQ come from the germline V gene. The CDR3 runs 15 residues. The CDR3, as DNA: TGCGCCAGCAGCTCCCAGACATCAACTAATGAAAAACTGTTTTTT. Translation: CASSSQTSTNEKLFF.

This chain uses TRBV6-1 with TRBJ1-2; TRBD1 matches 8 bases. The germline CDR1 and CDR2 sequences are MNHNS and SASEGT. The CDR3 is made up of 14 amino acids. J was trimmed by 2 bases and V by 6 bases; bases with no gene match: 5. The CDR3 loop reads CASRVRDRNYGYTF. The CDR3, as DNA: TGTGCCAGCAGGGTACGGGACAGGAACTATGGCTACACCTTC.

The V gene is TRBV12-3 or TRBV12-4, the J gene TRBJ1-5, with 7 bases that match TRBD1. The V gene end was trimmed by 7 bases and the J gene end by 2 bases; junction bases not matched to a gene: 8. The CDR3 has 15 amino acids. CDR3 amino acids: CASKFDRAGNQPQHF. Here the CDR3 DNA reads TGTGCCAGCAAATTCGACAGGGCCGGCAATCAGCCCCAGCATTTT.

The chain joins TRBV18 to TRBJ1-2; no definite D call. Germline V CDR1 and CDR2: KGHSH, LQKENI. Trimming left V 6 bases short and J 4 bases short, with 12 bases between. This CDR3 comprises 13 residues. The CDR3 loop is CASSDGQFYGYTF. CDR3 DNA: TGTGCCAGCTCCGACGGCCAGTTCTATGGCTACACCTTC. The whole variable domain, filled in from reference TRBV18 and TRBJ1-2, reads NAGVMQNPRHLVRRRGQEARLRCSPMKGHSHVYWYRQLPEEGLKFMVYLQKENIIDESGMPKERFSAEFPKEGPSILRIQQVVRGDSAAYFCASSDGQFYGYTFGSGTRLTVV.

This clonotype appeared a few times. The V gene is TRBV7-8, the J gene TRBJ2-1; D may be TRBD1 (6 bases). The CDR3 totals 15 residues. The germline V gene encodes CDR1 SGHVS and CDR2 FQNEAQ. The V gene lost 4 bases and the J gene lost 6 bases, with 16 bases spanning the gap. CDR3 residues: CASSSQGRFGNEQFF. For the CDR3, the DNA is TGTGCCAGCAGCTCACAGGGTCGTTTCGGCAATGAGCAGTTCTTC.

In its sample, this clonotype was seen many times. The rearrangement uses TRBV12-3 or TRBV12-4 and TRBJ2-7, with D perhaps given as TRBD1 or TRBD2 (5 bases each). This CDR3 region has 14 residues. Trimming pared 7 bases from V and 6 bases from J, leaving 19 bases between. In DNA, the CDR3 is TGTGCCAGCACCTTCGGGGCAGGGTCGACCGAGCAGTACTTC. Translated, it gives CASTFGAGSTEQYF.

The chain combines TRBV11-2 with TRBJ1-4, with 7 bases fitting TRBD1. Trimming at V came to 4 bases and at J to 5 bases, leaving 16 bases not matched to a gene. This CDR3 is built from 18 residues. Germline V gene data show CDR1 as SGHAT and CDR2 as FQNNGV. CDR3 nucleotides: TGTGCCAGCAGCTCCTCTCCCAGAGGCGGGACAGCAAATGAAAAACTGTTTTTT. It codes for CASSSSPRGGTANEKLFF.